This T cell receptor beta chain is from a study of T-cell reconstitution after alpha-beta-depleted transplantation in children. The CDR3 loop spans 15 amino acids. V shed 5 bases and J shed 4 bases, with 15 bases lying between them. Germline V lookup: CDR1 SGHTA, CDR2 FQGNSA. Unique molecular identifiers featured in how the TCRbeta library was prepared. TCRdb called the PCR reads again in MiXCR, with one record for every CDR3 protein. The data show a few hundred thousand distinct CDR3 sequences, over 10% seen once. This TCR derives from a male patient younger than 18 who had a stem cell transplant for acute myeloid leukemia, so the T cells may come from the graft donor. Sequenced here: PBMCs, mostly from graft donor cells, sampled 360 days after TCRalphabeta/CD19-depleted stem cell transplant. V gene TRBV7-2 combines with J gene TRBJ1-5; D perhaps matches TRBD1 (6 bases). The CDR3 spells CASSRVGTTNQPQHF. In DNA, the CDR3 is TGTGCCAGCAGCCGGGTGGGGACAACTAATCAGCCCCAGCATTTT.